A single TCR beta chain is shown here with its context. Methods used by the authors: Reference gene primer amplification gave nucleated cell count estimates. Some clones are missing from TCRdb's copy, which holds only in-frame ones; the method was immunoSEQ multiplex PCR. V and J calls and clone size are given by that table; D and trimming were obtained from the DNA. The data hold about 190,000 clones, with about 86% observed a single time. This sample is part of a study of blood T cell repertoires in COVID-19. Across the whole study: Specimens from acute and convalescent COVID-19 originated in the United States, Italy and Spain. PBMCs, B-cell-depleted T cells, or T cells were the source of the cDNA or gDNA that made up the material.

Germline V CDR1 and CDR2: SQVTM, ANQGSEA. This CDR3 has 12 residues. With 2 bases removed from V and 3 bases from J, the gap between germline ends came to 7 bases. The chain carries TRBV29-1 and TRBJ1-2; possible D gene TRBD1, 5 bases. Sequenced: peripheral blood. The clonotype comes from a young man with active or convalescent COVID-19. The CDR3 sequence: CSVERGYYGYTF. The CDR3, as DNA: TGCAGCGTTGAACGGGGGTACTATGGCTACACCTTC.